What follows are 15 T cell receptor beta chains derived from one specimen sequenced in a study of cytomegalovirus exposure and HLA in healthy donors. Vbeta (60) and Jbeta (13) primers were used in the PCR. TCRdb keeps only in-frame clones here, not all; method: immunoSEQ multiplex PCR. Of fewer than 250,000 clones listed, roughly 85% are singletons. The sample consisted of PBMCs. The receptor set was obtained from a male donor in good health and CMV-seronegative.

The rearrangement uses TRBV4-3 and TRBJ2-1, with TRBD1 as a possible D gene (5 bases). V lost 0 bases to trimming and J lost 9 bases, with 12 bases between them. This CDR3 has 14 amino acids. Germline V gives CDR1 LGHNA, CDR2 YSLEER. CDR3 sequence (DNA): TGCGCCAGCAGCCAAGATCTCCAGGGTATTGAGCAGTTCTTC. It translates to CASSQDLQGIEQFF.

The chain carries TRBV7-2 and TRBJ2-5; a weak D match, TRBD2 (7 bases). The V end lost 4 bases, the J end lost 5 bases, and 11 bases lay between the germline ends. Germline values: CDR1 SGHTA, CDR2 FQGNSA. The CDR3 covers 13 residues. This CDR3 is CASSWGGSETQYF. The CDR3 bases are TGTGCCAGCAGCTGGGGGGGCTCCGAGACCCAGTACTTC.

As DNA, the CDR3 is TGTGCCTGGAGTCCCCTCCCAGATACGCAGTATTTT. Translation: CAWSPLPDTQYF. The chain uses TRBV30 and TRBJ2-3; D ambiguous. The V gene lost 2 bases and the J gene lost 4 bases, with 7 bases spanning the gap. There are 12 residues in the CDR3. Germline CDR1 GTSNPN, CDR2 SVGIG (reference sequence). Full variable domain (remainder filled in from reference TRBV30 and TRBJ2-3): SQTIHQWPATLVQPVGSPLSLECTVEGTSNPNLYWYRQAAGRGLQLLFYSVGIGQISSEVPQNLSASRPQDRQFILSSKKLLLSDSGFYLCAWSPLPDTQYFGPGTRLTVL.

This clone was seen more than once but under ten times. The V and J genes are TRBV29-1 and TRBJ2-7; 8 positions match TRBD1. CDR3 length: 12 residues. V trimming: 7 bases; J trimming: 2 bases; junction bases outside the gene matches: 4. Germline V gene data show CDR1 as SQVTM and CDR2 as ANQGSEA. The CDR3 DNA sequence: TGCAGCGCGGGACAGGACCCCTACGAGCAGTACTTC. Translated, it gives CSAGQDPYEQYF.

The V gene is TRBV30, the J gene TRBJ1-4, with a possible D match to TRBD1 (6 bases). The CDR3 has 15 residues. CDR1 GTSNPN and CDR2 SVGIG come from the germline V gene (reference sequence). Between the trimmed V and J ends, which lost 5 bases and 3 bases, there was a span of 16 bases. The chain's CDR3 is CAWHTSGAANEKLFF. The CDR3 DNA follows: TGTGCCTGGCATACTTCAGGGGCGGCTAATGAAAAACTGTTTTTT.

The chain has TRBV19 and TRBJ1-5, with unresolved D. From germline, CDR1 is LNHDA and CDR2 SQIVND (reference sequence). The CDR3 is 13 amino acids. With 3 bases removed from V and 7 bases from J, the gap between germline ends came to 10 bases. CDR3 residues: CASSMEGQQPQHF. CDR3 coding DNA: TGTGCCAGTAGTATGGAGGGTCAGCAGCCCCAGCATTTT.

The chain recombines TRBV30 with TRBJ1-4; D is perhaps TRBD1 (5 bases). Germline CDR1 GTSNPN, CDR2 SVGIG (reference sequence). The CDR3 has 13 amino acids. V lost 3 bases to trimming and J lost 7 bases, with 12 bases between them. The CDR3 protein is CAWSMGGGEKLFF. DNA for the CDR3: TGTGCCTGGAGCATGGGGGGGGGTGAAAAACTGTTTTTT.

The CDR3, as DNA: TGTGCCAGCAGCCCCGGGACAGGAGCGACTGGGGCCAACGTCCTGACTTTC. Protein sequence: CASSPGTGATGANVLTF. V and J are TRBV14 and TRBJ2-6; 8 bases are a match to TRBD1. The CDR3 loop spans 17 amino acids. Germline V gene data show CDR1 as SGHDN and CDR2 as FVKESK. J was trimmed by 2 bases and V by 4 bases; bases with no gene match: 7.

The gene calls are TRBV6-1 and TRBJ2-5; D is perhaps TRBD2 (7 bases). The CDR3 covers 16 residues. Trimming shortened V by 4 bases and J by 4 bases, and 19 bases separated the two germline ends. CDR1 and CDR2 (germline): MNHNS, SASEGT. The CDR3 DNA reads TGTGCCAGCAGTGGACCCGGGCAGGGGAGGGGAGAGACCCAGTACTTC. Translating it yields CASSGPGQGRGETQYF.

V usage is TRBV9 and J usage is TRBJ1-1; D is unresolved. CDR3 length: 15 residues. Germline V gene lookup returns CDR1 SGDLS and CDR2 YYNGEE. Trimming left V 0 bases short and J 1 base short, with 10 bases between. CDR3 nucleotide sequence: TGTGCCAGCAGCGTAGGGGCGATGCCGAACACTGAAGCTTTCTTT. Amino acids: CASSVGAMPNTEAFF.

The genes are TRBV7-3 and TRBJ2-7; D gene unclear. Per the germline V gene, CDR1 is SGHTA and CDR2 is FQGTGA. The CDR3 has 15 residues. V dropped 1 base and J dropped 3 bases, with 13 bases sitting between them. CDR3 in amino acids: CASSLRPGGNYEQYF. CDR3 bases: TGTGCCAGCAGCTTAAGGCCAGGTGGCAACTACGAGCAGTACTTC. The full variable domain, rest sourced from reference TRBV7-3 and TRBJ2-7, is GAGVSQTPSNKVTEKGKYVELRCDPISGHTALYWYRQSLGQGPEFLIYFQGTGAADDSGLPNDRFFAVRPEGSVSTLKIQRTERGDSAVYLCASSLRPGGNYEQYFGPGTRLTVT.

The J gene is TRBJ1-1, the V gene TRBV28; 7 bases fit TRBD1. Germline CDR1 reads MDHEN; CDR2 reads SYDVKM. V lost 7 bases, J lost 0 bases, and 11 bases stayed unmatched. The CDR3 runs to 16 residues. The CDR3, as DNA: TGTGCCAGCACTCCCCGGGGACAGACTATGAACACTGAAGCTTTCTTT. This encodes CASTPRGQTMNTEAFF.

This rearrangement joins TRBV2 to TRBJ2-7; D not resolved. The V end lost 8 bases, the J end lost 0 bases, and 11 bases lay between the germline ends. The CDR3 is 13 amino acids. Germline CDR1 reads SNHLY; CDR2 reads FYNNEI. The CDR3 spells CASVTVVSYEQYF. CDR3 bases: TGTGCCAGCGTCACAGTCGTCTCCTACGAGCAGTACTTC.

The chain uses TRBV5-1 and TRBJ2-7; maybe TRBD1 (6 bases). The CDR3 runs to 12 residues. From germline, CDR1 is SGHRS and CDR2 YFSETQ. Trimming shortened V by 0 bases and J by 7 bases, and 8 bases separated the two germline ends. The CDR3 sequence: CASSLDRAEQYF. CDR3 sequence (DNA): TGCGCCAGCAGCTTGGACAGGGCTGAGCAGTACTTC.

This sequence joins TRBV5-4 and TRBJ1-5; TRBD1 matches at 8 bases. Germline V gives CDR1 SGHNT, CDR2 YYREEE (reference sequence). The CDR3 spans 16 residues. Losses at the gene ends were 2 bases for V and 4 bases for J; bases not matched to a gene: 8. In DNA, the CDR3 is TGTGCCAGCAGCTTTTACCGGGACAGGCCAAATCAGCCCCAGCATTTT. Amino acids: CASSFYRDRPNQPQHF.